These T cell receptor beta chains were read from a single sample in a study of cytomegalovirus exposure and HLA in healthy donors. The method was immunoSEQ multiplex PCR; TCRdb's version includes in-frame clones alone and lacks a portion of them. The sample lists about 120,000 clones; 60% to 85% were seen once. Sequenced sample: PBMCs. These receptors were obtained from a woman in her thirties or forties in good health and CMV-seropositive. Both conserved end residues are part of each CDR3. D genes are given only for firm matches. Expanded clones are given a class, and other clones once, few, many or no size at all.

TRBV9	TRBJ1-2	TRBD1	-	TGTGCCAGCAGCCCGAGACAGGGTGGCTATGGCTACACCTTC	CASSPRQGGYGYTF
TRBV28	TRBJ2-2	TRBD1	-	TGTGCCAGCAGTATTACCGCAGGGGGAACCGGGGAGCTGTTTTTT	CASSITAGGTGELFF
TRBV7-9	TRBJ2-5	-	-	TGTGCCAGCAGCCTTTTGGCAGGGGCCCTCTTGGACTTC	CASSLLAGALLDF
TRBV19	TRBJ2-5	TRBD1	-	TGTGCCAGTAGTATCACAGGGGAAGAGACCCAGTACTTC	CASSITGEETQYF
TRBV18	TRBJ1-1	-	-	TGTGCCAGCTCAATCTCGGGGACTGAAGCTTTCTTT	CASSISGTEAFF
TRBV29-1	TRBJ2-7	-	-	TGCAGCGTTGACCAAGGGGGATCCTACGAGCAGTACTTC	CSVDQGGSYEQYF
TRBV10-1	TRBJ2-7	-	-	TGCGCCAGCAGTGAGTCGATGTCAGCCTACGAGCAGTACTTC	CASSESMSAYEQYF
TRBV27	TRBJ2-7	-	-	TGTGCCAGCAGTTCACAGGGTTACGAGCAGTACTTC	CASSSQGYEQYF
TRBV19	TRBJ1-2	TRBD1	-	TGTGCCAGTAGGAACCCGGGACAGCCCGGTATGAACACCTTC	CASRNPGQPGMNTF
TRBV6-5	TRBJ1-2	-	-	TGTGCCAGCAGTTCTCAGGGGTTGATCTATGGCTACACCTTC	CASSSQGLIYGYTF
TRBV5-1	TRBJ2-1	TRBD1	-	TGCGCCAGCAGCTTGCCAGGGACAGGGGCGACGAATGAGCAGTTCTTC	CASSLPGTGATNEQFF
TRBV15	TRBJ2-1	-	-	TGTGCCACCCGGGGGGCGGCTCGCAATGAGCAGTTCTTC	CATRGAARNEQFF
TRBV6-1	TRBJ1-2	-	-	TGTGCCAGCTTACAGGGAGACTATGGCTACACCTTC	CASLQGDYGYTF
TRBV7-7	TRBJ2-1	TRBD1	-	TGTGCTAGCAGCCCTACAGGGGGCCGGGAGCAGTTCTTC	CASSPTGGREQFF
TRBV5-1	TRBJ2-4	TRBD1	-	TGCGCCAGCAGCTTGGAGGGACAGGGGGCCGGCATTCAGTACTTC	CASSLEGQGAGIQYF
TRBV30	TRBJ1-3	-	-	TGTGCCTGGAGTCGGAGCTCTGGAAACACCATATATTTT	CAWSRSSGNTIYF
TRBV5-1	TRBJ1-3	-	few	TGCGCCAGCAGCGAAGGGGGCTCTGGAAACACCATATATTTT	CASSEGGSGNTIYF
TRBV5-4	TRBJ1-1	-	-	TGTGCCAGCAGCTTGGCCGGAGAAAGAGCTTTCTTT	CASSLAGERAFF
TRBV30	TRBJ1-2	-	few	TGTGCCTGGGGGGGAGGGGGGGACTATGGCTACACCTTC	CAWGGGGDYGYTF
TRBV19	TRBJ2-1	TRBD2	-	TGTGCCAGTACCGAGCGGGAGGGCCGTTTGGATGAGCAGTTCTTC	CASTEREGRLDEQFF
TRBV5-1	TRBJ2-7	TRBD2	-	TGCGCCAGCAGCTATGGACTAGCTAACGAGCAGTACTTC	CASSYGLANEQYF
TRBV4-2	TRBJ2-1	TRBD2	-	TGTGCCAGCAGCCAGGACCGGGACTATCAGTTCTTC	CASSQDRDYQFF
TRBV2	TRBJ1-1	TRBD1	-	TGTGCCAGCAGTGGACAGGGAGGAGGCACTGAAGCTTTCTTT	CASSGQGGGTEAFF
TRBV7-6	TRBJ2-5	-	-	TGTGCCAGCAGCTTAGATAATGTAGCTGTCGGGACCCAGTACTTC	CASSLDNVAVGTQYF
TRBV6-5	TRBJ1-5	TRBD1	-	TGTGCCAGCAGGGGGACAGGTAATCAGCCCCAGCATTTT	CASRGTGNQPQHF
TRBV19	TRBJ2-1	-	-	TGTGCCAGTACCTTGGGACATAACAATGAGCAGTTCTTC	CASTLGHNNEQFF
TRBV6-4	TRBJ2-1	TRBD2	-	TGTGCCAGCAGCCAACTAGCGGGAGGGCCCATACTCGATGAGCAGTTCTTC	CASSQLAGGPILDEQFF
TRBV11-2	TRBJ1-2	TRBD1	-	TGTGCCAGCAGTCCCTTCACCGCAGCAGGGGGCGATGGCTACACCTTC	CASSPFTAAGGDGYTF
TRBV13	TRBJ2-7	TRBD1	once	TGTGCCAGCAGCTCTCCGGGACAGGGGACCTACGAGCAGTACTTC	CASSSPGQGTYEQYF
TRBV7-6	TRBJ1-1	-	-	TGTGCCAGCAGCTTAGGCCAACAGGGCACTGAAGCTTTCTTT	CASSLGQQGTEAFF
TRBV9	TRBJ2-7	-	-	TGTGCCAGCAGCGTAGAGCGGAACTCCTACGAGCAGTACTTC	CASSVERNSYEQYF
TRBV19	TRBJ1-4	-	-	TGTGCCAGTAGTTCCCCGGGACAAGCAACTAATGAAAAACTGTTTTTT	CASSSPGQATNEKLFF
TRBV5-4	TRBJ2-3	TRBD2	-	TGTGCCAGCAGCTTGGGGCTAGCGGGAGGCTTGGATACGCAGTATTTT	CASSLGLAGGLDTQYF
TRBV18	TRBJ2-3	TRBD1	-	TGTGCCAGCTCACCACCGACAGGGGTAGAGGGGTTGGATACGCAGTATTTT	CASSPPTGVEGLDTQYF
TRBV7-2	TRBJ2-5	-	-	TGTGCCAGCAGCTTTACAGGGTCGGAGACCCAGTACTTC	CASSFTGSETQYF
TRBV14	TRBJ2-1	TRBD2	-	TGTGCCAGCAGCCCCGGCGGGAGTGTCTACAATGAGCAGTTCTTC	CASSPGGSVYNEQFF
TRBV6-1	TRBJ2-2	TRBD2	few	TGTGCCAGCAGCCCCGGGAGGAGTCCCGGGGAGCTGTTTTTT	CASSPGRSPGELFF
TRBV11-2	TRBJ2-5	TRBD2	-	TGTGCCAGCAGCAATCTAGCGGGAGGAGAGACCCAGTACTTC	CASSNLAGGETQYF
TRBV25-1	TRBJ1-5	-	-	TGTGCCAGCAGAGGGGGGGCACGGCAGCCCCAGCATTTT	CASRGGARQPQHF
TRBV19	TRBJ1-1	-	few	TGTGCCAGTAGTCCCCAGGGTAGGCCTGAAGCTTTCTTT	CASSPQGRPEAFF
TRBV5-1	TRBJ2-1	TRBD1	-	TGCGCCAGCAGCGCCGAACCGGGACAGGGAAGCAATGAGCAGTTCTTC	CASSAEPGQGSNEQFF